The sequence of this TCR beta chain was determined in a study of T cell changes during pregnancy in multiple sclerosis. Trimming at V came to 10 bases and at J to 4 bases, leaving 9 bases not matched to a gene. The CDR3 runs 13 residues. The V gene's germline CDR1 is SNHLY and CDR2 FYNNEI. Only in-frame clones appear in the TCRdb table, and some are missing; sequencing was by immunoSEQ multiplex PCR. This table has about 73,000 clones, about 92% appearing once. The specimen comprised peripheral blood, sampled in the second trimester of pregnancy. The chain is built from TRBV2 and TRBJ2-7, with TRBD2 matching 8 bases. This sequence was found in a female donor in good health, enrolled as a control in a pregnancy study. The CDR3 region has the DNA TGTGCCACCGGGGGCGGGGGGCCATACGAGCAGTACTTC. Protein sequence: CATGGGGPYEQYF. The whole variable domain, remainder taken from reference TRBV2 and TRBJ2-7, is EPEVTQTPSHQVTQMGQEVILRCVPISNHLYFYWYRQILGQKVEFLVSFYNNEISEKSEIFDDQFSVERPDGSNFTLKIRSTKLEDSAMYFCATGGGGPYEQYFGPGTRLTVT.